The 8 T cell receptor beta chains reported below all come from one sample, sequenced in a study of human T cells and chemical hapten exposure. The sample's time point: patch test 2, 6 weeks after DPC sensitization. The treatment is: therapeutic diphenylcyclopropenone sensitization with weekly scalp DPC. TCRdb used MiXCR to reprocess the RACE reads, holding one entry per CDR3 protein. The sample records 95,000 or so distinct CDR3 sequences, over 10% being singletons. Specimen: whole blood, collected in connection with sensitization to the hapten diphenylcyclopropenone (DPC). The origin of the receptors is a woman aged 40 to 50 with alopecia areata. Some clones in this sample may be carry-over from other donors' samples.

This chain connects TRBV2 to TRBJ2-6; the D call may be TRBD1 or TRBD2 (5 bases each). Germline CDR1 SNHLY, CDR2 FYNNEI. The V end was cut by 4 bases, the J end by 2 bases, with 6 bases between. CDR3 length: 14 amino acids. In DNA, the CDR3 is TGTGCCAGCAGTGGAGGGGCTGGGGCCAACGTCCTGACTTTC. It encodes CASSGGAGANVLTF.

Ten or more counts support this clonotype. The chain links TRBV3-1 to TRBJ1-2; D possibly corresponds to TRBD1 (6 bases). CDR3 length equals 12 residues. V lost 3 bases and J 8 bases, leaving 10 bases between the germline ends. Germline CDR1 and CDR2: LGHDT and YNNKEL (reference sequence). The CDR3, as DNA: TGTGCCAGCAGCCAGGACAGCGCGGGCTACACCTTC. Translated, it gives CASSQDSAGYTF.

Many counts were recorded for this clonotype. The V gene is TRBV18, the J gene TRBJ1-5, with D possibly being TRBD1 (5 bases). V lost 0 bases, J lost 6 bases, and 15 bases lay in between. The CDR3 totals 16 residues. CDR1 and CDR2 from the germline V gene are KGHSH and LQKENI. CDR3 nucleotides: TGTGCCAGCTCACCACCGTGGGCCCCCGGGGGTCAGCCCCAGCATTTT. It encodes CASSPPWAPGGQPQHF.

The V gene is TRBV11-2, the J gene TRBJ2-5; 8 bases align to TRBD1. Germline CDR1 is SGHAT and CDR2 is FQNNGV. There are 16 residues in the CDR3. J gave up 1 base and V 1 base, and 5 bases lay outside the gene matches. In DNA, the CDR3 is TGTGCCAGCAGCTTAGTGTCGGGGACAGGCCAAGAGACCCAGTACTTC. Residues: CASSLVSGTGQETQYF.

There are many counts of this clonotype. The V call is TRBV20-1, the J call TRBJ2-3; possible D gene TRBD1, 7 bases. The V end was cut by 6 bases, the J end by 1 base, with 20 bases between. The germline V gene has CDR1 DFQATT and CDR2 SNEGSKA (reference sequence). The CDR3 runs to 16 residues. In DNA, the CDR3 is TGCAGTGCCCAGGGGGGCCGGACAGCCCGCACAGATACGCAGTATTTT. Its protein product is CSAQGGRTARTDTQYF.

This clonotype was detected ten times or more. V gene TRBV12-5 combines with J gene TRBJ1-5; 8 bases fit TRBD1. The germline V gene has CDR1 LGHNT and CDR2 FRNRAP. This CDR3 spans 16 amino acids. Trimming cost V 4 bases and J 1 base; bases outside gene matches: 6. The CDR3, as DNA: TGTGCTAGTGGTTCCCGACAGGGGAGGAGCAATCAGCCCCAGCATTTT. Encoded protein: CASGSRQGRSNQPQHF. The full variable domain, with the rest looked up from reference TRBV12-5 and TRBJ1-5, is DARVTQTPRHKVTEMGQEVTMRCQPILGHNTVFWYRQTMMQGLELLAYFRNRAPLDDSGMPKDRFSAEMPDATLATLKIQPSEPRDSAVYFCASGSRQGRSNQPQHFGDGTRLSIL.

The CDR3 DNA sequence: TGTGCCAGCAGCTTAGGGACAGAGGGCTATGGCTACACCTTC. Translated, it gives CASSLGTEGYGYTF. The rearrangement joins TRBV7-6 to TRBJ1-2; D is perhaps TRBD1 (6 bases). The length of the CDR3 is 14 residues. Trimming removed 1 base from V and 4 bases from J, with 10 bases in between. CDR1 SGHVS and CDR2 FNYEAQ come from the germline V gene.

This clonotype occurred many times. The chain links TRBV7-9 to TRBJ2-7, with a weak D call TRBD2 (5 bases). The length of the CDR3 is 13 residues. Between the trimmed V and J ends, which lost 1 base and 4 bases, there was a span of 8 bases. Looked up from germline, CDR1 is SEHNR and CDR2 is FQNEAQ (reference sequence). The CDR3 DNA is TGTGCCAGCAGCTTAGTAGGAGGTTACGAGCAGTACTTC. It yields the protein CASSLVGGYEQYF.